The clone carrying this TCR beta chain was detected many times. Its target is not known. This sample was included in a study of T cells in Graves' hyperthyroidism and ophthalmopathy. General observations from the study: In the blood, most expanded thyroid clonotypes above 0.001 appeared as well.

The J segment lost 5 bases and the V segment lost 5 bases, leaving 15 bases of the junction unmatched. The CDR3 totals 16 residues. TCR beta CDR3 region amplification was performed from RNA transcripts. Initially, a first-round RT-PCR of the TCR CDR3 employed the HTBI primer set. Using its own MiXCR run on the multiplex PCR reads, TCRdb lists one record per CDR3 protein. This sample carries about half a million distinct CDR3 sequences, about 20% of them seen once, and the ten largest clones take approximately 54%. The sequenced sample was blood. This TCR came from a woman between 70 and 85 years old with Graves' ophthalmopathy. The chain is built from TRBV12-3 or TRBV12-4 and TRBJ2-7; 7 nucleotides line up with TRBD1. The CDR3 coding sequence is TGTGCCAGCAGTCAACAAGTCACCGACAGGGCCCACGAGCAGTACTTC. Protein sequence: CASSQQVTDRAHEQYF.